These T cell receptor beta chains were read from a single sample in a study of blood T cell repertoires in COVID-19. Assay used: immunoSEQ multiplex PCR; TCRdb lists only in-frame clones, some missing. Counted here are just over 650,000 clones, 90% occurring once; the ten biggest clones make up roughly 0.25%. The sequenced sample was peripheral blood. Source of these receptors: a woman under 30 with acute or convalescent COVID-19. CDR3s include the opening cysteine and the closing phenylalanine or tryptophan. The order of the fields is J gene, CDR3 length, V gene, D gene, clone size, CDR3 protein, CDR3 DNA. The D gene is left open where the match is weak. Some rows mark clone size as missing; the rest say once, few, many or name a class of expanded clone.

J: TRBJ2-7; length: 14; V: TRBV27; D: TRBD2; size: NA; CDR3: CASWRTSGSYEQYF; DNA: TGTGCCAGCTGGAGGACTAGCGGGTCCTACGAGCAGTACTTC
J: TRBJ1-2; length: 13; V: TRBV14; D: TRBD1; size: NA; CDR3: CASSRDRVWGYTF; DNA: TGTGCCAGCAGCCGCGACAGGGTCTGGGGCTACACCTTC
J: TRBJ2-1; length: 15; V: TRBV2; D: TRBD2; size: NA; CDR3: CASSEGGSSYNEQFF; DNA: TGTGCCAGCAGTGAGGGAGGGAGCTCCTACAATGAGCAGTTCTTC
J: TRBJ1-2; length: 14; V: TRBV19; D: TRBD1; size: NA; CDR3: CASSIPGQGYGYTF; DNA: TGTGCCAGTAGTATCCCAGGACAGGGTTATGGCTACACCTTC
J: TRBJ2-7; length: 13; V: TRBV3-1/TRBV3-2; D: NA; size: NA; CDR3: CASSQEVRNEQYF; DNA: TGTGCCAGCAGCCAAGAAGTCAGGAACGAGCAGTACTTC
J: TRBJ2-3; length: 17; V: TRBV9; D: NA; size: NA; CDR3: CASSVEVGALRTDTQYF; DNA: TGTGCCAGCAGCGTAGAAGTGGGGGCGCTGAGGACAGATACGCAGTATTTT
J: TRBJ2-2; length: 14; V: TRBV6-5; D: NA; size: few; CDR3: CASSNPRWTGELFF; DNA: TGTGCCAGCAGCAACCCGAGATGGACCGGGGAGCTGTTTTTT
J: TRBJ1-2; length: 14; V: TRBV19; D: TRBD1; size: NA; CDR3: CASSEPDREGGYTF; DNA: TGTGCCAGTAGCGAACCGGACAGGGAGGGTGGCTACACCTTC
J: TRBJ1-2; length: 15; V: TRBV11-2; D: NA; size: once; CDR3: CASSPSRSPNYGYTF; DNA: TGTGCCAGCAGCCCCAGTAGGAGCCCTAACTATGGCTACACCTTC
J: TRBJ2-2; length: 17; V: TRBV5-1; D: TRBD1; size: NA; CDR3: CASSLGQGIQNTGELFF; DNA: TGCGCCAGCAGCTTGGGACAGGGGATACAGAACACCGGGGAGCTGTTTTTT
J: TRBJ2-7; length: 11; V: TRBV25-1; D: NA; size: NA; CDR3: CASSESYEQYF; DNA: TGTGCCAGCAGTGAGTCGTACGAGCAGTACTTC
J: TRBJ2-7; length: 13; V: TRBV7-3; D: NA; size: NA; CDR3: CATAVGGSGEQYF; DNA: TGTGCCACCGCTGTCGGAGGGTCGGGCGAGCAGTACTTC
J: TRBJ1-2; length: 13; V: TRBV7-9; D: TRBD1; size: NA; CDR3: CASSSGQGRGYTF; DNA: TGTGCCAGCAGCTCGGGACAGGGTAGGGGCTACACCTTC
J: TRBJ1-6; length: 12; V: TRBV4-1; D: NA; size: NA; CDR3: CASGPLNSPLHF; DNA: TGCGCCAGCGGCCCCCTCAATTCACCCCTCCACTTT
J: TRBJ1-2; length: 15; V: TRBV4-1; D: NA; size: NA; CDR3: CASSQGRVRAEGYTF; DNA: TGCGCCAGCAGCCAAGGACGCGTGAGGGCTGAAGGCTACACCTTC
J: TRBJ1-6; length: 17; V: TRBV19; D: TRBD1; size: NA; CDR3: CASTSGTGMSYNSPLHF; DNA: TGTGCCAGTACCTCCGGGACAGGGATGTCCTATAATTCACCCCTCCACTTT
J: TRBJ2-7; length: 14; V: TRBV7-2; D: NA; size: NA; CDR3: CASSMGGNRAEQYF; DNA: TGTGCCAGCAGCATGGGCGGGAACCGGGCCGAGCAGTACTTC
J: TRBJ2-7; length: 15; V: TRBV13; D: TRBD2; size: NA; CDR3: CASSLDPGTSAEQYF; DNA: TGTGCCAGCAGCCTTGACCCCGGGACTAGCGCCGAGCAGTACTTC
J: TRBJ1-2; length: 13; V: TRBV12-3/TRBV12-4; D: TRBD1; size: NA; CDR3: CASSSGQGRSYTF; DNA: TGTGCCAGCAGTTCGGGACAGGGTAGGAGCTACACCTTC
J: TRBJ1-2; length: 16; V: TRBV24-1; D: TRBD1; size: NA; CDR3: CATSDSGQGSVYGYTF; DNA: TGTGCCACCAGTGATTCCGGACAGGGCTCCGTCTATGGCTACACCTTC
J: TRBJ2-1; length: 14; V: TRBV3-1/TRBV3-2; D: NA; size: NA; CDR3: CASSQDLGDNEQFF; DNA: TGTGCCAGCAGCCAAGATCTAGGCGATAATGAGCAGTTCTTC
J: TRBJ1-1; length: 13; V: TRBV5-1; D: TRBD1; size: NA; CDR3: CASFLQGGTEAFF; DNA: TGCGCCAGTTTTTTACAGGGGGGCACTGAAGCTTTCTTT
J: TRBJ2-7; length: 11; V: TRBV5-5; D: NA; size: NA; CDR3: CASSLFGEQYF; DNA: TGTGCCAGCAGCTTGTTCGGGGAGCAGTACTTC
J: TRBJ1-1; length: 17; V: TRBV7-3; D: TRBD1; size: once; CDR3: CASSPDRVSYRNTEAFF; DNA: TGTGCCAGCAGCCCCGACAGGGTTAGCTACCGTAACACTGAAGCTTTCTTT
J: TRBJ2-5; length: 13; V: TRBV9; D: TRBD2; size: NA; CDR3: CASSEAGGETQYF; DNA: TGTGCCAGCAGCGAGGCGGGAGGAGAGACCCAGTACTTC
J: TRBJ1-5; length: 16; V: TRBV4-1; D: NA; size: NA; CDR3: CASSQGVGIYNQPQHF; DNA: TGCGCCAGCAGCCAAGGAGTGGGCATTTACAATCAGCCCCAGCATTTT
J: TRBJ1-2; length: 14; V: TRBV9; D: TRBD1; size: NA; CDR3: CASSVGEGASGYTF; DNA: TGTGCCAGCAGCGTAGGAGAGGGGGCAAGTGGCTACACCTTC
J: TRBJ1-1; length: 17; V: TRBV19; D: TRBD1; size: NA; CDR3: CASSMGPTGMKDTEAFF; DNA: TGTGCCAGTAGTATGGGACCGACAGGGATGAAAGACACTGAAGCTTTCTTT
J: TRBJ2-3; length: 16; V: TRBV7-9; D: TRBD1; size: NA; CDR3: CASSLQGVRGTDTQYF; DNA: TGTGCCAGCAGCCTTCAGGGGGTTAGGGGCACAGATACGCAGTATTTT
J: TRBJ2-7; length: 15; V: TRBV11-2; D: TRBD1; size: NA; CDR3: CASSTQGASLYEQYF; DNA: TGTGCCAGCAGCACCCAGGGGGCGAGTCTCTACGAGCAGTACTTC
J: TRBJ1-1; length: 13; V: TRBV2; D: TRBD1; size: once; CDR3: CASSYRGGTEAFF; DNA: TGTGCCAGCAGTTACAGGGGTGGCACTGAAGCTTTCTTT
J: TRBJ2-7; length: 12; V: TRBV11-3; D: NA; size: NA; CDR3: CASSLTEYEQYF; DNA: TGTGCCAGCAGCTTAACAGAGTACGAGCAGTACTTC
J: TRBJ1-2; length: 16; V: TRBV19; D: TRBD1; size: NA; CDR3: CASSMGDRYFNYGYTF; DNA: TGTGCCAGTAGTATGGGGGACAGGTACTTTAACTATGGCTACACCTTC